Each of the 17 T cell receptor beta chains below was sequenced from the same sample in a study of T cell responses to AZD1222 COVID-19 vaccine. Clones were read by immunoSEQ multiplex PCR, and TCRdb kept only the in-frame ones, dropping some. The sample records about 150,000 clones, just over 90% being singletons. The sequenced sample was peripheral blood, obtained on day 0 of AZD1222 vaccination. All receptors come from an adult in good health.

The J gene is TRBJ2-7, the V gene TRBV7-2, with a weak D call TRBD1 (6 bases). Trimming took off 5 bases at V and 3 bases at J, with 14 bases between the two ends. This CDR3 contains 14 residues. In germline, CDR1 is SGHTA, CDR2 FQGNSA. The CDR3 region is CASSRRDTVYEQYF. CDR3 sequence (DNA): TGTGCCAGCAGCCGCCGGGACACCGTCTACGAGCAGTACTTC.

CDR3 nucleotides: TGTGCCAGCAGCGGCCCGGGACAGGGTACCGGGGAGCTGTTTTTT. Translated, it gives CASSGPGQGTGELFF. The chain has TRBV9 and TRBJ2-2; 9 bases are shared with TRBD1. CDR3 length: 15 residues. Germline V gives CDR1 SGDLS, CDR2 YYNGEE. The trim removed 3 bases at V and 5 bases at J, leaving 5 bases unmatched.

The chain carries TRBV3-1 (or the pseudogene TRBV3-2) and TRBJ2-3; TRBD2 aligns across 10 bases. Germline V gives CDR1 LGHDT, CDR2 YNNKEL (reference sequence). The V segment lost 3 bases and the J segment 6 bases; nucleotides outside the gene matches: 6. This CDR3 is built from 15 residues. CDR3 nucleotides: TGTGCCAGCAGCCAGGTAGCGGGAGGTTGGGATACGCAGTATTTT. This translates into CASSQVAGGWDTQYF.

The gene calls are TRBV12-3 or TRBV12-4 and TRBJ1-6; D remains ambiguous. Trimming took 1 base from V and 9 from J, leaving 4 bases between them. CDR3 length equals 12 residues. The CDR3 region is CASSLVISPLHF. The CDR3 DNA is TGTGCCAGCAGTTTAGTGATTTCACCCCTCCACTTT.

This clone has only one observation. The V gene is TRBV4-1, the J gene TRBJ2-7, with TRBD1 as a possible D gene (6 bases). With 2 bases removed from V and 4 bases from J, the gap between germline ends came to 15 bases. The CDR3 is 15 amino acids. Germline lookup yields CDR1 MGHRA and CDR2 YSYEKL. CDR3 sequence reads: CASSQWPWGRYEQYF. In nucleotides, the CDR3 is TGCGCCAGCAGCCAATGGCCGTGGGGGCGGTACGAGCAGTACTTC.

This chain joins TRBV7-9 and TRBJ1-2; 7 nucleotides agree with TRBD1. This CDR3 is 14 amino acids long. V shed 5 bases, J shed 2 bases, and the junction held 5 bases outside the gene matches. The germline V gene encodes CDR1 SEHNR and CDR2 FQNEAQ (reference sequence). CDR3 DNA sequence: TGTGCCAGCAGCCCCGTGACAGGGAACTATGGCTACACCTTC. It yields the protein CASSPVTGNYGYTF.

This clone was observed a single time. The gene calls are TRBV29-1 and TRBJ1-1; a weak D match, TRBD1 (6 bases). CDR1 and CDR2 (germline): SQVTM, ANQGSEA. The CDR3 spans 13 residues. V was pared by 5 bases and J by 3 bases, with 13 bases between. CDR3 sequence reads: CSVQTGTYTEAFF. For the CDR3, the DNA is TGCAGCGTTCAGACAGGAACTTACACTGAAGCTTTCTTT.

This rearrangement joins TRBV7-2 to TRBJ1-1; D may be TRBD1 (6 bases). This CDR3 contains 15 residues. CDR1 and CDR2 (germline): SGHTA, FQGNSA. V lost 1 base and J 6 bases, leaving 15 bases between the germline ends. The CDR3, as DNA: TGTGCCAGCAGCTTAGGGGCAGGGGACTTCGCTGAAGCTTTCTTT. It specifies CASSLGAGDFAEAFF.

The rearrangement uses TRBV7-9 and TRBJ1-4, with 8 bases fitting TRBD1. The germline CDR1 and CDR2 sequences are SEHNR and FQNEAQ (reference sequence). V lost 1 base to trimming and J lost 6 bases; unmatched junction nucleotides: 7. The length of the CDR3 is 16 residues. In DNA, the CDR3 is TGTGCCAGCAGCTTAGGGCCCGGGACAGGCGATGAAAAACTGTTTTTT. This translates into CASSLGPGTGDEKLFF.

The chain uses TRBV28 and TRBJ1-4, with a tentative D call TRBD1 (5 bases). Germline CDR1 is MDHEN and CDR2 is SYDVKM. V dropped 6 bases and J dropped 4 bases, with 15 bases sitting between them. CDR3 size: 15 residues. CDR3 in amino acids: CASSLGGGGNEKLFF. CDR3 DNA: TGTGCCAGCAGCCTCGGTGGGGGTGGTAATGAAAAACTGTTTTTT.

The chain is built from TRBV12-3 or TRBV12-4 and TRBJ1-5; D possibly corresponds to TRBD1 (5 bases). Deletions cut 3 bases from V and 6 bases from J, with 9 bases between. The CDR3 length is 13 residues. CDR3 bases: TGTGCCAGCAGTTTCAGGGATTCTCAGCCCCAGCATTTT. It translates to CASSFRDSQPQHF.

The chain couples TRBV7-2 to TRBJ1-3; the D is unclear. V was cut by 2 bases and J by 3 bases, with 11 bases left in between. CDR1 is SGHTA, CDR2 FQGNSA, per germline. The CDR3 has 15 amino acids. CDR3 amino acids: CASSLSAQFGNTIYF. CDR3 bases: TGTGCCAGCAGCTTAAGCGCGCAGTTTGGAAACACCATATATTTT.

CDR3 DNA: TGCAGCGCTAGCAAAGGGGCAGGTAATGAAAAACTGTTTTTT. It translates to CSASKGAGNEKLFF. The rearrangement links TRBV29-1 to TRBJ1-4; D perhaps matches TRBD1 (5 bases). V was shortened by 7 bases and J by 4 bases, with 16 bases between the two germline ends. CDR3 length equals 14 residues. The V gene's germline CDR1 is SQVTM and CDR2 ANQGSEA.

The V gene is TRBV24-1, the J gene TRBJ2-1, with 7 bases lining up with TRBD1. This CDR3 has 15 residues. J was trimmed by 6 bases and V by 4 bases; bases with no gene match: 8. Per germline, CDR1 KGHDR and CDR2 SFDVKD. CDR3 residues: CATSDRNRGGNEQFF. CDR3 nucleotide sequence: TGTGCCACCAGTGACCGAAACAGGGGCGGCAATGAGCAGTTCTTC.

This chain uses TRBV11-1 with TRBJ2-7; possibly TRBD2 for D (6 bases). The CDR3 loop spans 13 amino acids. Trimming cost V 3 bases and J 6 bases, with 12 bases left between them. The germline CDR1 and CDR2 sequences are SGHAT and FQDESV (reference sequence). The CDR3 nucleotides read TGTGCCAGCAGCTTTGTGGACGGGGGCGAGCAGTACTTC. This encodes CASSFVDGGEQYF.

The CDR3 coding sequence is TGTGCCAGCAGCTTAGCGGGACAGGGTATAGAGACCCAGTACTTC. It encodes CASSLAGQGIETQYF. J is TRBJ2-5 and V is TRBV13; 9 bases match TRBD1. Germline CDR1 reads PRHDT; CDR2 reads FYEKMQ (reference sequence). The trim removed 1 base at V and 4 bases at J, leaving 4 bases unmatched. This CDR3 has 15 amino acids.

The rearrangement uses TRBV28 and TRBJ1-1; D is unresolved. This CDR3 spans 12 amino acids. Germline values: CDR1 MDHEN, CDR2 SYDVKM. Deletions cut 1 base from V and 6 bases from J, with 6 bases between. CDR3 residues: CASSLYGAEAFF. In nucleotides, the CDR3 is TGTGCCAGCAGTTTATACGGGGCTGAAGCTTTCTTT.